This is a list of T cell receptor beta chains from one sample in a study of CD8+CD57+ T cells in acquired aplastic anemia. From the reads, TCRdb called clonotypes with MiXCR, one entry per CDR3 protein. The sample lists more than 150,000 distinct CDR3 sequences, roughly 50% seen once, with around 2% in the top ten. Sequencing input: sorted CD4+, CD8+, or CD8+CD57+ T cells (not recorded which) from PBMCs. The source of these receptors is a human donor with aplastic anemia. The CDR3 runs from the conserved cysteine through the conserved F or W. D genes are given only for firm matches. Only part of the rows carry a size: once, few, many, or a class if the clone is expanded.

v_call: TRBV5-5
clone_size: many
j_call: TRBJ1-2
d_call: -
cdr3_aa: CASSLAGTRGVYGYTF
cdr3_nt: TGTGCCAGCAGCTTGGCCGGGACACGGGGAGTCTATGGCTACACCTTC

v_call: TRBV5-1
clone_size: many
j_call: TRBJ1-5
d_call: -
cdr3_aa: CASSLAGLRDQPQHF
cdr3_nt: TGCGCCAGCAGCTTGGCGGGTCTCCGAGATCAGCCCCAGCATTTT

v_call: TRBV15
clone_size: -
j_call: TRBJ1-4
d_call: -
cdr3_aa: CATRAATNEKLFF
cdr3_nt: TGTGCCACCAGGGCCGCAACTAATGAAAAACTGTTTTTT

v_call: TRBV4-1
clone_size: -
j_call: TRBJ1-6
d_call: -
cdr3_aa: CASSLQGRISPLHF
cdr3_nt: TGCGCCAGCAGCCTACAGGGACGGATTTCACCCCTCCACTTT

v_call: TRBV24-1
clone_size: -
j_call: TRBJ2-3
d_call: -
cdr3_aa: CATSVSQGTDTQYF
cdr3_nt: TGTGCCACCAGTGTTTCTCAGGGTACAGATACGCAGTATTTT

v_call: TRBV5-4
clone_size: few
j_call: TRBJ2-5
d_call: TRBD2
cdr3_aa: CASSSTGGRETQYF
cdr3_nt: TGTGCCAGCAGCTCGACGGGGGGGCGGGAAACCCAGTACTTC

v_call: TRBV5-1
clone_size: once
j_call: TRBJ2-1
d_call: -
cdr3_aa: CASSLVPGSLNNEQFF
cdr3_nt: TGCGCCAGCAGCTTGGTCCCAGGGTCTTTGAACAATGAGCAGTTCTTC

v_call: TRBV4-2
clone_size: -
j_call: TRBJ1-6
d_call: -
cdr3_aa: CASSYIVTGRDNSPLHF
cdr3_nt: TGTGCCAGCAGTTACATCGTAACGGGGAGGGATAATTCACCCCTCCACTTT

v_call: TRBV7-6
clone_size: -
j_call: TRBJ2-7
d_call: -
cdr3_aa: CASSLRDLSYEQYF
cdr3_nt: TGTGCCAGCAGCTTAAGGGACTTATCCTACGAGCAGTACTTC

v_call: TRBV5-1
clone_size: many
j_call: TRBJ1-1
d_call: -
cdr3_aa: CASSLPAGNTEAFF
cdr3_nt: TGCGCCAGCAGCTTGCCGGCGGGGAACACTGAAGCTTTCTTT

v_call: TRBV7-3
clone_size: -
j_call: TRBJ2-2
d_call: -
cdr3_aa: CASSPTNTGELFF
cdr3_nt: TGTGCCAGCAGCCCAACGAACACCGGGGAGCTGTTTTTT

v_call: TRBV15
clone_size: few
j_call: TRBJ1-4
d_call: -
cdr3_aa: CATSEAVGGNEKLFF
cdr3_nt: TGTGCCACCAGCGAAGCAGTGGGGGGTAATGAAAAACTGTTTTTT

v_call: TRBV9
clone_size: once
j_call: TRBJ1-5
d_call: TRBD1
cdr3_aa: CASSAGQGGQPQHF
cdr3_nt: TGTGCCAGCAGCGCAGGACAGGGAGGCCAGCCCCAGCATTTT

v_call: TRBV4-1
clone_size: many
j_call: TRBJ2-7
d_call: -
cdr3_aa: CASSQAESLRQYF
cdr3_nt: TGCGCCAGCAGCCAAGCGGAATCCCTAAGGCAGTACTTC

v_call: TRBV24-1
clone_size: -
j_call: TRBJ2-1
d_call: -
cdr3_aa: CATSSRTQGEAYNEQFF
cdr3_nt: TGTGCCACCAGCAGCCGAACACAGGGAGAGGCCTACAATGAGCAGTTCTTC

v_call: TRBV3-1
clone_size: -
j_call: TRBJ2-7
d_call: TRBD2
cdr3_aa: CASSQDPASGGYEQYF
cdr3_nt: TGTGCCAGCAGCCAAGATCCGGCTAGCGGGGGGTACGAGCAGTACTTC

v_call: TRBV6-5
clone_size: many
j_call: TRBJ2-7
d_call: -
cdr3_aa: CASSYLGRQGDEQYF
cdr3_nt: TGTGCCAGCAGTTACTTGGGCAGGCAGGGTGACGAGCAGTACTTC

v_call: TRBV4-3
clone_size: few
j_call: TRBJ2-7
d_call: -
cdr3_aa: CASSQDSGYEQYF
cdr3_nt: TGCGCCAGCAGCCAAGATAGCGGCTACGAGCAGTACTTC

v_call: TRBV9
clone_size: few
j_call: TRBJ2-7
d_call: TRBD2
cdr3_aa: CASSVGSGVNEQYF
cdr3_nt: TGTGCCAGCAGCGTGGGTAGCGGGGTAAACGAGCAGTACTTC

v_call: TRBV24-1
clone_size: -
j_call: TRBJ2-2
d_call: TRBD1
cdr3_aa: CATSDGQGYTGELFF
cdr3_nt: TGTGCCACCAGTGACGGACAGGGGTACACCGGGGAGCTGTTTTTT

v_call: TRBV18
clone_size: -
j_call: TRBJ1-1
d_call: -
cdr3_aa: CASSPDIKLNTEAFF
cdr3_nt: TGTGCCAGCTCACCCGACATCAAATTGAACACTGAAGCTTTCTTT

v_call: TRBV2
clone_size: few
j_call: TRBJ2-1
d_call: -
cdr3_aa: CASNPPGTEDNEQFF
cdr3_nt: TGTGCCAGCAACCCCCCCGGGACTGAGGACAATGAGCAGTTCTTC

v_call: TRBV2
clone_size: -
j_call: TRBJ1-1
d_call: TRBD1
cdr3_aa: CASSDGAGGWTEAFF
cdr3_nt: TGTGCCAGCAGTGACGGGGCAGGGGGGTGGACTGAAGCTTTCTTT

v_call: TRBV27
clone_size: -
j_call: TRBJ2-1
d_call: -
cdr3_aa: CATDSPPQQFF
cdr3_nt: TGTGCCACCGATTCACCTCCCCAGCAGTTCTTC

v_call: TRBV29-1
clone_size: many
j_call: TRBJ2-5
d_call: TRBD1
cdr3_aa: CSVERGQETQYF
cdr3_nt: TGCAGCGTTGAAAGGGGGCAGGAGACCCAGTACTTC

v_call: TRBV25-1
clone_size: -
j_call: TRBJ1-2
d_call: TRBD1
cdr3_aa: CARDRVYGYTF
cdr3_nt: TGTGCCAGGGACAGGGTCTATGGCTACACCTTC

v_call: TRBV10-3
clone_size: -
j_call: TRBJ2-5
d_call: -
cdr3_aa: CATTTGMGETQYF
cdr3_nt: TGTGCCACGACAACGGGGATGGGGGAGACCCAGTACTTC

v_call: TRBV10-1
clone_size: -
j_call: TRBJ2-1
d_call: TRBD1
cdr3_aa: CASPVRGRYNEQFF
cdr3_nt: TGCGCCAGCCCGGTCAGGGGGCGATACAATGAGCAGTTCTTC

v_call: TRBV29-1
clone_size: many
j_call: TRBJ1-1
d_call: -
cdr3_aa: CSVEESVWARGDTEAFF
cdr3_nt: TGCAGCGTTGAAGAATCTGTCTGGGCCAGGGGAGACACTGAAGCTTTCTTT

v_call: TRBV7-8
clone_size: -
j_call: TRBJ1-5
d_call: -
cdr3_aa: CASSSSRGVSNQPQHF
cdr3_nt: TGTGCCAGCAGCTCGTCGAGGGGGGTGAGCAATCAGCCCCAGCATTTT

v_call: TRBV20-1
clone_size: many
j_call: TRBJ2-1
d_call: -
cdr3_aa: CSARDLVAREQFF
cdr3_nt: TGCAGTGCTAGGGACCTCGTAGCGAGGGAGCAGTTCTTC

v_call: TRBV29-1
clone_size: -
j_call: TRBJ1-1
d_call: -
cdr3_aa: CSVSNGNTEAFF
cdr3_nt: TGCAGCGTCTCGAATGGGAACACTGAAGCTTTCTTT

v_call: TRBV24-1
clone_size: -
j_call: TRBJ2-5
d_call: TRBD2
cdr3_aa: CASSVLAAQETQYF
cdr3_nt: TGTGCCAGCAGTGTACTAGCGGCTCAAGAGACCCAGTACTTC

v_call: TRBV20-1
clone_size: many
j_call: TRBJ2-1
d_call: TRBD1
cdr3_aa: CSASPGQGAREQFF
cdr3_nt: TGCAGTGCTTCCCCGGGACAGGGGGCGCGCGAGCAGTTCTTC

v_call: TRBV10-1
clone_size: -
j_call: TRBJ2-3
d_call: TRBD2
cdr3_aa: CATEREGTQYF
cdr3_nt: TGCGCCACCGAGCGGGAGGGTACGCAGTATTTT

v_call: TRBV20-1
clone_size: -
j_call: TRBJ2-7
d_call: -
cdr3_aa: CSADDTNLSYEQYF
cdr3_nt: TGCAGTGCAGATGACACGAACCTATCCTACGAGCAGTACTTC

v_call: TRBV6-1
clone_size: many
j_call: TRBJ1-1
d_call: -
cdr3_aa: CASRTTAWSTEAFF
cdr3_nt: TGTGCCAGCAGAACCACAGCGTGGTCCACTGAAGCTTTCTTT

v_call: TRBV4-2
clone_size: -
j_call: TRBJ2-7
d_call: -
cdr3_aa: CASSFGTDAEQYF
cdr3_nt: TGTGCCAGCAGCTTCGGGACTGACGCCGAGCAGTACTTC

v_call: TRBV20-1
clone_size: once
j_call: TRBJ1-5
d_call: -
cdr3_aa: CSAARTGKPQHF
cdr3_nt: TGCAGTGCTGCAAGGACGGGAAAGCCCCAGCATTTT

v_call: TRBV2
clone_size: -
j_call: TRBJ2-7
d_call: -
cdr3_aa: CASSENNSYEQYF
cdr3_nt: TGTGCCAGCAGTGAGAACAACTCCTACGAGCAGTACTTC

v_call: TRBV20-1
clone_size: many
j_call: TRBJ1-2
d_call: -
cdr3_aa: CSARLPSRSRDGYTF
cdr3_nt: TGCAGTGCTAGACTCCCGAGCCGATCCCGAGATGGCTACACCTTC

v_call: TRBV15
clone_size: -
j_call: TRBJ2-7
d_call: TRBD1
cdr3_aa: CATSRDPTGFYEQYF
cdr3_nt: TGTGCCACCAGCAGAGACCCGACAGGGTTCTACGAGCAGTACTTC

v_call: TRBV11-2
clone_size: -
j_call: TRBJ2-3
d_call: -
cdr3_aa: CASSFGTASTDTQYF
cdr3_nt: TGTGCCAGCAGCTTCGGGACGGCGAGCACAGATACGCAGTATTTT

v_call: TRBV5-5
clone_size: many
j_call: TRBJ2-3
d_call: -
cdr3_aa: CASSWGDNTDTQYF
cdr3_nt: TGTGCCAGCAGCTGGGGGGACAACACAGATACGCAGTATTTT

v_call: TRBV12-5
clone_size: many
j_call: TRBJ2-5
d_call: TRBD2
cdr3_aa: CASGLTSGGSLVTQYF
cdr3_nt: TGTGCTAGTGGTTTGACTAGCGGGGGATCGTTGGTGACCCAGTACTTC

v_call: TRBV10-3
clone_size: few
j_call: TRBJ2-7
d_call: -
cdr3_aa: CAISPAYEQYF
cdr3_nt: TGTGCCATCAGTCCCGCCTACGAGCAGTACTTC

v_call: TRBV7-3
clone_size: -
j_call: TRBJ1-3
d_call: -
cdr3_aa: CASSPPGIVNTIYF
cdr3_nt: TGTGCCAGCAGCCCGCCCGGGATAGTAAACACCATATATTTT

v_call: TRBV2
clone_size: -
j_call: TRBJ1-1
d_call: -
cdr3_aa: CASRAQGHGTEAFF
cdr3_nt: TGTGCCAGCAGAGCCCAGGGTCATGGCACTGAAGCTTTCTTT

v_call: TRBV10-1
clone_size: -
j_call: TRBJ2-3
d_call: -
cdr3_aa: CASSAVSGAPDTQYF
cdr3_nt: TGCGCCAGCAGTGCCGTTTCGGGAGCGCCAGATACGCAGTATTTT

v_call: TRBV14
clone_size: -
j_call: TRBJ2-7
d_call: TRBD1
cdr3_aa: CASSQARGLTYEQYF
cdr3_nt: TGTGCCAGCAGCCAAGCGAGGGGGCTTACCTACGAGCAGTACTTC

v_call: TRBV10-3
clone_size: -
j_call: TRBJ1-4
d_call: TRBD1
cdr3_aa: CAIKGTGGDEKLFF
cdr3_nt: TGTGCCATCAAGGGGACAGGGGGTGATGAAAAACTGTTTTTT

v_call: TRBV10-1
clone_size: few
j_call: TRBJ1-6
d_call: TRBD1
cdr3_aa: CASRRGQGVGNSPLHF
cdr3_nt: TGCGCCAGCAGAAGAGGACAGGGAGTAGGTAATTCACCCCTCCACTTT

v_call: TRBV5-4
clone_size: many
j_call: TRBJ2-7
d_call: -
cdr3_aa: CASTPRVGEQYF
cdr3_nt: TGTGCCAGCACCCCTCGTGTTGGGGAGCAGTACTTC

v_call: TRBV7-2
clone_size: many
j_call: TRBJ2-1
d_call: TRBD2
cdr3_aa: CASSLGTSGGAHEQFF
cdr3_nt: TGTGCCAGCAGCTTAGGGACTAGCGGGGGGGCTCATGAGCAGTTCTTC

v_call: TRBV13
clone_size: many
j_call: TRBJ1-1
d_call: TRBD1
cdr3_aa: CASSFTITGGAEAFF
cdr3_nt: TGTGCCAGCAGCTTCACAATTACAGGGGGAGCTGAAGCTTTCTTT

v_call: TRBV7-6
clone_size: -
j_call: TRBJ2-5
d_call: -
cdr3_aa: CASSSFPGVRRSQETQYF
cdr3_nt: TGTGCCAGCAGCTCCTTTCCGGGGGTAAGGCGGTCCCAAGAGACCCAGTACTTC